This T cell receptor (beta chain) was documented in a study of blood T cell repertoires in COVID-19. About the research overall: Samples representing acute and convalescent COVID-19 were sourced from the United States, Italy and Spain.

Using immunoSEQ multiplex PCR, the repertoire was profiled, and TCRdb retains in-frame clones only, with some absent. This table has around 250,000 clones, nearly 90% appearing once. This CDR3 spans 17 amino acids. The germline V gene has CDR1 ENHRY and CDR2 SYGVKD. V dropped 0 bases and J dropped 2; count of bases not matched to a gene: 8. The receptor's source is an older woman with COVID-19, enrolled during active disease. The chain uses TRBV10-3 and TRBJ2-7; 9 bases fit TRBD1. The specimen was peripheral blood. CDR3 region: CAISESLVGDRAYEQYF. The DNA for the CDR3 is TGTGCCATCAGTGAGTCTCTGGTGGGGGACAGGGCCTACGAGCAGTACTTC.